This TCR beta chain was captured by sequencing in a study of T cell repertoires in cytomegalovirus infection. The germline V gene encodes CDR1 SGHTA and CDR2 FQGNSA. This CDR3 is 15 amino acids long. V lost 5 bases and J lost 0; bases outside the gene matches: 7. MiXCR, applied by TCRdb to the reads, yields one record per CDR3 protein. The table records around 350,000 distinct CDR3 sequences, 15% to 20% of them present only once. This clonotype was picked up many times. The source of this sequence is a human donor in good health (CMV status not recorded). Some clones in this sample may be carry-over from other donors' samples. The sequencing input was PBMCs. The V and J genes are TRBV7-2 and TRBJ2-7; 7 positions match TRBD2. CDR3 in amino acids: CASSESGASSYEQYF. The CDR3 DNA reads as TGTGCCAGCAGCGAGAGCGGGGCGAGCTCCTACGAGCAGTACTTC.